These 14 T cell receptor beta chains came from one sample sequenced in a study of blood T cells in healthy people across ages. Then a second PCR, running about 7 to 11 cycles, was carried out with a sample-barcoded 5' primer and a J-beta primer mix. TCRdb reprocessed the 5' RACE reads with MiXCR, giving one entry per CDR3 protein. Here the sample spans 700,000 or so distinct CDR3 sequences, less than 45% being singletons. The material sequenced was blood. The origin of the receptors is a man older than 75 in good health.

This clonotype occurred many times. V is TRBV29-1 and J is TRBJ2-3; no definite D call. This CDR3 has 14 residues. Germline CDR1 reads SQVTM; CDR2 reads ANQGSEA. Trimming pared 0 bases from V and 5 bases from J, leaving 12 bases between. The CDR3 spells CSVEDGRTIDTQYF. In nucleotides, the CDR3 is TGCAGCGTTGAAGATGGCAGGACCATAGATACGCAGTATTTT.

The chain couples TRBV24-1 to TRBJ2-5, with D unclear. CDR1 and CDR2 (germline): KGHDR, SFDVKD. The CDR3 spans 13 residues. V was trimmed by 6 bases and J by 2 bases, leaving 9 bases between them. The CDR3 region is CATSYSPQETQYF. The CDR3 region has the DNA TGTGCCACCAGTTACTCCCCGCAAGAGACCCAGTACTTC.

This clonotype was found a few times. The rearrangement uses TRBV7-8 and TRBJ2-5; 7 nucleotides match TRBD1. The J call could be wrong; TRBJ2-7 is a better fit for the DNA end. In germline, CDR1 is SGHVS, CDR2 FQNEAQ. This CDR3 contains 14 residues. The CDR3 region has the DNA TGTGCCAGCAGCTACACCGGGACAGCGTACGAGCAGTACTTC. Protein: CASSYTGTAYEQYF.

In this sample, this clonotype turned up once. This may be a read error, as it is one base from a much larger clone. The rearrangement uses TRBV20-1 and TRBJ2-3; D tentatively fits TRBD1 or TRBD2 (5 bases each). Germline CDR1 DFQATT, CDR2 SNEGSKA (reference sequence). The length of the CDR3 is 12 residues. CDR3 residues: CSALAWGNTLYF. The CDR3 bases are TGCAGTGCTCTAGCATGGGGGAATACGCTGTATTTT.

The chain employs TRBV28 and TRBJ2-7, with 11 bases fitting TRBD2. The CDR3 runs 16 residues. Per the germline V gene, CDR1 is MDHEN and CDR2 is SYDVKM. The junction had 7 bases not matched to a gene; V was cut back by 6 bases and J by 0 bases. The CDR3 is CASSDGLAGISYEQYF. As DNA, the CDR3 is TGTGCCAGCAGCGATGGACTAGCGGGTATCTCCTACGAGCAGTACTTC.

A few counts support this clonotype. The chain combines TRBV2 with TRBJ1-6, with 9 bases identical to TRBD1. Looked up from germline, CDR1 is SNHLY and CDR2 is FYNNEI. The CDR3 sequence is 14 residues long. The trim removed 4 bases at V and 9 bases at J, leaving 4 bases unmatched. This CDR3 reads CASSGTGESSPLHF. DNA for the CDR3: TGTGCCAGCAGTGGGACAGGGGAGAGTTCACCCCTCCACTTT. The whole variable domain, filled in from reference TRBV2 and TRBJ1-6, reads EPEVTQTPSHQVTQMGQEVILRCVPISNHLYFYWYRQILGQKVEFLVSFYNNEISEKSEIFDDQFSVERPDGSNFTLKIRSTKLEDSAMYFCASSGTGESSPLHFGNGTRLTVT.

To note about this clonotype: A much larger clone is a single base away; this may be a read error. DNA for the CDR3: TGCGCCAGCAGCTTGGACGGGAGGGGTGGCAAGCAGTACTTC. It codes for CASSLDGRGGKQYF. The chain uses TRBV5-1 and TRBJ2-5; TRBD2 matches at 8 bases. CDR3 length: 14 amino acids. The germline V gene encodes CDR1 SGHRS and CDR2 YFSETQ. J was trimmed by 11 bases and V by 0 bases; bases with no gene match: 9.

The chain links TRBV5-1 to TRBJ2-4, with D possibly being TRBD1 (5 bases). The CDR3 runs to 16 residues. Per the germline V gene, CDR1 is SGHRS and CDR2 is YFSETQ. Trimming took 3 bases from V and 1 from J, leaving 14 bases between them. The DNA for the CDR3 is TGCGCCAGCAGCTCCCAAGTGCAGGGTGCCAAAAACATTCAGTACTTC. This encodes CASSSQVQGAKNIQYF.

V gene TRBV6-2 or TRBV6-3 combines with J gene TRBJ2-5, with 11 bases lining up with TRBD2. The CDR3 is made up of 14 amino acids. V dropped 6 bases and J dropped 2; count of bases not matched to a gene: 2. Looked up from germline, CDR1 is MNHEY and CDR2 is SVGEGT. Written as DNA, the CDR3 is TGTGCCAGCAGACTAGCGGGGGCACAAGAGACCCAGTACTTC. This codes for CASRLAGAQETQYF.

In regard to this clonotype: This sequence may be a read error, since a much larger clone differs from it by one base. This CDR3 is CASSLSRVVGNEQYF. CDR3 DNA sequence: TGTGCCAGCAGTTTATCTCGCGTGGTGGGCAATGAGCAGTACTTC. The chain combines TRBV12-3 or TRBV12-4 with TRBJ2-7, with D unresolved. V was shortened by 2 bases and J by 7 bases, with 18 bases between the two germline ends. CDR3 length equals 15 residues.

Only a few counts were recorded for this clonotype. In nucleotides, the CDR3 is TGCAGCGTAGGACTAGCGGGGGGGGCAGATACGCAGTATTTT. It encodes CSVGLAGGADTQYF. The V call is TRBV29-1, the J call TRBJ2-3, with 15 bases that match TRBD2. The CDR3 loop spans 14 amino acids. V shed 6 bases and J 4 bases; nucleotides not matched to a gene: 2. Germline CDR1 is SQVTM and CDR2 is ANQGSEA.

Points on this clonotype: As the CDR3 is not closed by the conserved phenylalanine or tryptophan, this likely results from a read error. The chain employs TRBV20-1 and TRBJ2-5; 8 positions match TRBD1. The DNA end lines up better with TRBJ2-7; the J call may be wrong. This CDR3 has 14 amino acids. Germline CDR1 reads DFQATT; CDR2 reads SNEGSKA (reference sequence). CDR3 loop: CSARTDREGHEQYI. CDR3 bases: TGCAGTGCTAGAACGGACAGGGAAGGCCACGAGCAGTACATC.

This clonotype was observed many times. This chain links TRBV29-1 with TRBJ2-6, with D uncertain. CDR3 length: 13 amino acids. Germline CDR1 reads SQVTM; CDR2 reads ANQGSEA. V was clipped by 7 bases and J by 0 bases, with 7 bases between them. CDR3 in DNA: TGCAGCGCTATTTACTCTGGGGCCAACGTCCTGACTTTC. It specifies CSAIYSGANVLTF.

The gene calls are TRBV27 and TRBJ2-5, with D tentatively TRBD2 (7 bases). The tail of the sequence fits TRBJ2-7 better, so the J call may be wrong. This CDR3 has 12 residues. Germline CDR1 MNHEY, CDR2 SMNVEV (reference sequence). The CDR3 nucleotides are TGTGCCAGCAGCTGGGGGGGGGCCGAGCAGTACTTC. As protein: CASSWGGAEQYF.